These T cell receptor beta chains were read from a single sample in a study of PD-L1 blockade in urothelial cancer. Here immunoSEQ multiplex PCR was the method, and the copy in TCRdb shows in-frame clones only, minus some. The sample lists 85,000 to 90,000 clones, 85% to 95% seen once, with 7.5% to 10% in the top ten. The starting material was PBMCs, obtained around atezolizumab (anti-PD-L1) treatment. The receptors here all came from a man aged 60-69 years with urothelial cancer. CDR3s include the opening cysteine and the closing phenylalanine or tryptophan. Clone size appears in some rows only: once, few, many, or a class for an expanded clone.

J: TRBJ2-7
V: TRBV7-2
size: -
CDR3: CASSPGGSQAYEQYF

J: TRBJ2-2
V: TRBV7-5
size: -
CDR3: CVRSIPGQGAKGGELFF

J: TRBJ2-1
V: TRBV6-6
size: -
CDR3: CASSYPGTSGEIEQFF

J: TRBJ2-7
V: TRBV4-2
size: once
CDR3: CASSDETGSLYEQYF

J: TRBJ2-3
V: TRBV7-9
size: -
CDR3: CASSSGQASTDTQYF

J: TRBJ2-5
V: TRBV30
size: -
CDR3: CAWDRGGEGLETQYF

J: TRBJ2-1
V: TRBV4-3
size: -
CDR3: CASSQRLAGALNEQFF

J: TRBJ2-5
V: TRBV5-6
size: -
CDR3: CASSSNFIETQYF

J: TRBJ1-1
V: TRBV6-5
size: -
CDR3: CASSRGSTEAFF

J: TRBJ2-5
V: TRBV7-7
size: -
CDR3: CASSSTSGGEQETQYF

J: TRBJ2-1
V: TRBV5-1
size: -
CDR3: CASSLGGRGLNEQFF

J: TRBJ1-1
V: TRBV19
size: -
CDR3: CASSPRERMNTEAFF

J: TRBJ1-2
V: TRBV18
size: -
CDR3: CASSPRGQVDGYTF

J: TRBJ2-3
V: TRBV13
size: -
CDR3: CASSLTRTGIMADTQYF

J: TRBJ2-7
V: TRBV7-2
size: once
CDR3: CASSLGGSFVGSTYEQYF

J: TRBJ2-3
V: TRBV7-3
size: once
CDR3: CASSFSGTDTQYF

J: TRBJ2-1
V: TRBV19
size: -
CDR3: CASTETAGEYNEQFF

J: TRBJ2-7
V: TRBV9
size: once
CDR3: CASSVVPSGGNEQYF

J: TRBJ1-3
V: TRBV6-6
size: -
CDR3: CASSSNRGQGNTIYF

J: TRBJ1-5
V: TRBV27
size: -
CDR3: CASSLISSNQPQHF

J: TRBJ1-4
V: TRBV18
size: -
CDR3: CASSKDTPEKLFF

J: TRBJ2-1
V: TRBV2
size: -
CDR3: CASTGWSGRYNEQFF

J: TRBJ2-2
V: TRBV11-2
size: -
CDR3: CASSLRRGRDTGELFF

J: TRBJ1-2
V: TRBV9
size: -
CDR3: CASGVGTGNYGYTF

J: TRBJ2-5
V: TRBV9
size: -
CDR3: CASSVGASGTVETQYF

J: TRBJ1-1
V: TRBV13
size: -
CDR3: CASSLEEGVRSTEAFF

J: -
V: TRBV25-1
size: -
CDR3: CASSVGGGPWHEQYF

J: TRBJ2-5
V: TRBV4-1
size: -
CDR3: CASSQDLTAQETQYF

J: TRBJ2-5
V: TRBV4-2
size: -
CDR3: CASSQALLEVVGTSGQETQYF

J: TRBJ2-7
V: TRBV4-3
size: -
CDR3: CASSLQSGRGEQYF

J: TRBJ1-5
V: TRBV7-2
size: -
CDR3: CASSFTAGTGGTQPQHF

J: TRBJ2-1
V: TRBV11-2
size: -
CDR3: CASSLFQRGHNEQFF

J: TRBJ2-5
V: TRBV30
size: -
CDR3: CAWNTGLAGRGETQYF

J: TRBJ1-1
V: TRBV19
size: few
CDR3: CASTPYGGENTEAFF

J: TRBJ1-3
V: TRBV2
size: -
CDR3: CASTDRAGNTIYF

J: TRBJ2-3
V: TRBV6-1
size: -
CDR3: CASSGSGRGTDTQYF

J: TRBJ2-5
V: TRBV10-1
size: -
CDR3: CASSSSGGALETQYF

J: TRBJ2-3
V: TRBV9
size: once
CDR3: CASSVGGRTDTQYF

J: TRBJ2-5
V: TRBV2
size: -
CDR3: CASSPGQSQETQYF

J: TRBJ2-4
V: TRBV29-1
size: -
CDR3: CSVTPGLYLAKNIQYF

J: TRBJ2-7
V: TRBV9
size: -
CDR3: CASSVATGTLSYEQYF

J: TRBJ2-1
V: TRBV19
size: -
CDR3: CASVSGISSYNEQFF

J: TRBJ1-2
V: TRBV5-1
size: few
CDR3: CASSPGNGGYGYTF

J: TRBJ1-2
V: TRBV19
size: -
CDR3: CASSIGQASMGYTF

J: TRBJ2-7
V: TRBV10-3
size: -
CDR3: CAISNIGGGQGSYEQYF

J: TRBJ1-5
V: TRBV4-1
size: -
CDR3: CASSHWGTANQPQHF

J: TRBJ2-3
V: TRBV18
size: -
CDR3: CASSPVLAASGSSTDTQYF

J: TRBJ2-2
V: TRBV2
size: -
CDR3: CASSVNTGELFF

J: TRBJ1-2
V: TRBV19
size: -
CDR3: CASSSGQGRGYTF

J: TRBJ2-3
V: TRBV6-1
size: -
CDR3: CASSGRLAGGPGKDTQYF

J: TRBJ2-3
V: TRBV5-4
size: -
CDR3: CASSLDREDTQYF

J: TRBJ2-7
V: TRBV6-1
size: -
CDR3: CASSEEGTGDVFTSYEQYF

J: TRBJ2-2
V: TRBV5-1
size: -
CDR3: CASSQSGVGTGELFF

J: TRBJ2-5
V: TRBV7-3
size: -
CDR3: CASAESAGQETQYF

J: TRBJ1-3
V: TRBV4-3
size: -
CDR3: CASSQQLAAASSGNTIYF